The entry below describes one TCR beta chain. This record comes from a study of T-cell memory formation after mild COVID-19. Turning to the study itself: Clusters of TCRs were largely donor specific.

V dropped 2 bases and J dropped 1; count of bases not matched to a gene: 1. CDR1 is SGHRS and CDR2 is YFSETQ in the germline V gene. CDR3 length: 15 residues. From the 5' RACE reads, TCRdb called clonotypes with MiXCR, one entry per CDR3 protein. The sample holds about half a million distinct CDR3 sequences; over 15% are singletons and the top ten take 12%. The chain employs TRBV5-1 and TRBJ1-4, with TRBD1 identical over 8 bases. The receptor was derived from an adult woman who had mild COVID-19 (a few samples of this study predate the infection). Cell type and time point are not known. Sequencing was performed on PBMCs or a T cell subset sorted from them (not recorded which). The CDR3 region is CASSFGQGTNEKLFF. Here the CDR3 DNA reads TGCGCCAGCAGCTTCGGACAGGGAACTAATGAAAAACTGTTTTTT.